This TCR beta chain came from a study of T cell repertoires in cytomegalovirus infection. Study-level findings and limits: In two of eight donors, the top clonotype was HLA-C-restricted CMV-specific.

This clonotype was seen more than once but under ten times. The antigen is undetermined. V dropped 3 bases and J dropped 3 bases, with 13 bases sitting between them. The CDR3 length is 15 residues. The germline V gene encodes CDR1 LNHDA and CDR2 SQIVND (reference sequence). One entry per CDR3 protein results from TCRdb running MiXCR on the reads. The sample has 140,000 to 150,000 distinct CDR3 sequences; 32% are singletons. This sequence originates from a human donor in good health (CMV status not recorded). Some clones in this sample may be carry-over from other donors' samples. The sequences come from CD8+ T cells from cultured PBMCs, collected from culture after CMV antigen stimulation. This chain uses TRBV19 with TRBJ2-3, with D tentatively TRBD1 or TRBD2 (6 bases each). CDR3 coding DNA: TGTGCCAGTAGTATTGTAGGGGGGCAAACAGATACGCAGTATTTT. Translated: CASSIVGGQTDTQYF.